This is a list of T cell receptor beta chains from one sample in a study of blood T cells in healthy people across ages. TCRdb reprocessed the 5' RACE reads via MiXCR and lists one record per CDR3 protein. The sample holds 1.5 million to 2 million distinct CDR3 sequences, approximately 50% seen once. Sequenced input: blood. These receptors were taken from a woman in her forties in good health. The conserved cysteine and the conserved F or W are not part of the CDR3 here. Each record gives: V gene, J gene, CDR3 protein.

v_call: TRBV6-5; j_call: TRBJ1-2; cdr3_aa: ASSSDRVEGYT
v_call: TRBV4-1; j_call: TRBJ2-7; cdr3_aa: ASSQPSGTRACEQY
v_call: TRBV7-9; j_call: TRBJ1-2; cdr3_aa: ASSVRQGHGYT
v_call: TRBV28; j_call: TRBJ2-7; cdr3_aa: ASSPPAVYEQY
v_call: TRBV9; j_call: TRBJ2-5; cdr3_aa: ASSTSPLGDQETQY
v_call: TRBV6-6; j_call: TRBJ2-6; cdr3_aa: ASSYSRAGANVLT
v_call: TRBV13; j_call: TRBJ2-5; cdr3_aa: ASSLGRTMQY
v_call: TRBV20-1; j_call: TRBJ2-3; cdr3_aa: SASGLAGDTQN
v_call: TRBV3-1; j_call: TRBJ2-4; cdr3_aa: ASSPRQRGLAKNIQY
v_call: TRBV20-1; j_call: TRBJ2-3; cdr3_aa: SAKDLRRGYTQY
v_call: TRBV20-1; j_call: TRBJ2-5; cdr3_aa: SAVGGRAGEEQY
v_call: TRBV12-3/TRBV12-4; j_call: TRBJ2-4; cdr3_aa: ASRPGTGLAKNIQY
v_call: TRBV29-1; j_call: TRBJ2-3; cdr3_aa: SVSTGWTSGAPDTQY
v_call: TRBV7-8; j_call: TRBJ2-7; cdr3_aa: ASSSAETRSYEQY
v_call: TRBV27; j_call: TRBJ2-1; cdr3_aa: ASSSVMKAASYNEQF
v_call: TRBV24-1; j_call: TRBJ1-2; cdr3_aa: ATSDRTAYGYT
v_call: TRBV9; j_call: TRBJ2-5; cdr3_aa: ASSVEPWTGQETQY